The 8 T cell receptor beta chains in this list originate from one sample, sequenced in a study of blood T cell repertoires in COVID-19. Repertoires were generated with immunoSEQ multiplex PCR, while TCRdb's copy carries only in-frame clones and drops some. The repertoire holds around 300,000 clones, with around 90% as singletons. The sample comprised peripheral blood. These receptors came from a man aged 50 to 59 with active or convalescent COVID-19.

This chain links TRBV19 with TRBJ1-5; D gene ambiguous. The CDR3 is made up of 13 amino acids. The V end was cut by 9 bases, the J end by 5 bases, with 14 bases between. The V gene's germline CDR1 is LNHDA and CDR2 SQIVND (reference sequence). The DNA of the CDR3 is TGTGCCAGCTCGGGTCTTCCTGATCAGCCCCAGCATTTT. This encodes CASSGLPDQPQHF.

The rearrangement joins TRBV18 to TRBJ1-1, with a weak D call TRBD1 (6 bases). V shed 2 bases and J shed 4 bases, with 11 bases lying between them. The CDR3 covers 14 residues. Germline loops: CDR1 KGHSH, CDR2 LQKENI. The CDR3 nucleotides read TGTGCCAGCTCACCAGGGGGCATGGGCACTGAAGCTTTCTTT. It codes for CASSPGGMGTEAFF.

The chain couples TRBV5-1 to TRBJ2-7; 8 bases align to TRBD2. The CDR3 has 15 residues. Germline CDR1 is SGHRS and CDR2 is YFSETQ. V dropped 4 bases and J dropped 3; count of bases not matched to a gene: 9. The CDR3 coding sequence is TGCGCCAGCAGCCAGGCCGTAGCGGGAATCTACGAGCAGTACTTC. This gives the protein CASSQAVAGIYEQYF. Combining the CDR3 with reference TRBV5-1 and TRBJ2-7 gives the whole variable domain KAGVTQTPRYLIKTRGQQVTLSCSPISGHRSVSWYQQTPGQGLQFLFEYFSETQRNKGNFPGRFSGRQFSNSRSEMNVSTLELGDSALYLCASSQAVAGIYEQYFGPGTRLTVT.

The chain has TRBV6-5 and TRBJ1-1; D is perhaps TRBD1 (6 bases). The germline gives CDR1 MNHEY, CDR2 SVGAGI. With 2 bases removed from V and 11 bases from J, the gap between germline ends came to 24 bases. The CDR3 covers 16 residues. The CDR3 spells CASSYASRDIPSGAFF. As DNA, the CDR3 is TGTGCCAGCAGTTACGCGTCCCGGGACATCCCCAGTGGCGCTTTCTTT.

This clone was picked up one time. The chain is built from TRBV15 and TRBJ2-3, with D hard to call. CDR1 and CDR2 from the germline V gene are LNHNV and YYDKDF (reference sequence). CDR3 length: 12 residues. V lost 2 bases and J 4 bases, leaving 4 bases between the germline ends. As DNA, the CDR3 is TGTGCCACCAGCAGACTACCAGATACGCAGTATTTT. This encodes CATSRLPDTQYF. Supplemented by reference TRBV15 and TRBJ2-3, the full variable domain reads DAMVIQNPRYQVTQFGKPVTLSCSQTLNHNVMYWYQQKSSQAPKLLFHYYDKDFNNEADTPDNFQSRRPNTSFCFLDIRSPGLGDTAMYLCATSRLPDTQYFGPGTRLTVL.

The chain uses TRBV6-5 and TRBJ1-5; D uncertain. The CDR3 runs to 16 residues. CDR1 and CDR2 from the germline V gene are MNHEY and SVGAGI. Trimming pared 4 bases from V and 3 bases from J, leaving 16 bases between. The CDR3 nucleotides are TGTGCCAGCAGTTTCCTGCCCCCGGGAGTCAATCAGCCCCAGCATTTT. Protein product: CASSFLPPGVNQPQHF.

The V and J genes are TRBV5-1 and TRBJ2-7; D not resolved. The germline V gene has CDR1 SGHRS and CDR2 YFSETQ. This CDR3 is 14 amino acids long. V shed 1 base and J shed 5 bases, with 13 bases lying between them. Here the CDR3 reads CASSLLNSNDEQYF. CDR3 nucleotide sequence: TGCGCCAGCAGCTTGTTAAACAGTAACGACGAGCAGTACTTC.

This chain connects TRBV4-3 to TRBJ1-1; no reliable D call. The CDR3 loop spans 14 amino acids. In germline, CDR1 is LGHNA, CDR2 YSLEER. V was pared by 6 bases and J by 1 base, with 12 bases between. The CDR3 protein is CASRDYGENTEAFF. The CDR3 nucleotides are TGCGCCAGCAGAGATTACGGGGAGAACACTGAAGCTTTCTTT.